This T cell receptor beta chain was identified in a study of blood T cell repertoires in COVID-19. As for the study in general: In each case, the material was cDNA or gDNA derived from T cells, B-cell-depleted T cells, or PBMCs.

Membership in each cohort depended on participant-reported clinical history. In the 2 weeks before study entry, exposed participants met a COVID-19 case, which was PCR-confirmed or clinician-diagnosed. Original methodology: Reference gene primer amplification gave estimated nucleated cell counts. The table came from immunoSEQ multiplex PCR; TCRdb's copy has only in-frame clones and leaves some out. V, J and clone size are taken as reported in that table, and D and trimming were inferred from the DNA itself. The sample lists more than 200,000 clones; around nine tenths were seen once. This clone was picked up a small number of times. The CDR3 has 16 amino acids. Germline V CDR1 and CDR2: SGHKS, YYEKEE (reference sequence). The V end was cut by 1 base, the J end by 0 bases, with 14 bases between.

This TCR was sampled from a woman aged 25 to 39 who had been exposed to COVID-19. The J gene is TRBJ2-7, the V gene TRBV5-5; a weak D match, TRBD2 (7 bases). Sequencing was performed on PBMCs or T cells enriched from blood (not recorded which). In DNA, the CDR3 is TGTGCCAGCAGCTTGAGGTTTGGGGGGGCCTCCTACGAGCAGTACTTC. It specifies CASSLRFGGASYEQYF. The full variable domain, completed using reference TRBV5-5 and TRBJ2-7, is DAGVTQSPTHLIKTRGQQVTLRCSPISGHKSVSWYQQVLGQGPQFIFQYYEKEERGRGNFPDRFSARQFPNYSSELNVNALLLGDSALYLCASSLRFGGASYEQYFGPGTRLTVT.